These 10 T cell receptor beta chains originate from one sample sequenced in a study of blood T cell repertoires in COVID-19. The repertoire was sequenced with immunoSEQ multiplex PCR; TCRdb's copy has only in-frame clones and lacks some. The data contain about 35,000 clones, about 90% of them seen just once; the ten biggest clones take up about 6.3%. Sequencing used peripheral blood. These receptors all stem from a human donor in a cohort sampled during active COVID-19.

The chain employs TRBV3-1 (or the pseudogene TRBV3-2) and TRBJ2-7; D is unresolved. The CDR3 consists of 14 residues. Trimming pared 7 bases from V and 3 bases from J, leaving 16 bases between. The germline gives CDR1 LGHDT, CDR2 YNNKEL (reference sequence). Here the CDR3 DNA reads TGTGCCAGCAATATCATGGCGGATAGCTACGAGCAGTACTTC. This sequence encodes CASNIMADSYEQYF.

The chain joins TRBV5-4 to TRBJ2-5; 10 bases are a match to TRBD2. The CDR3 is 17 residues long. After removal of 4 bases from V and 1 base from J, the junction contained 10 bases not matched to a gene. Germline assignment: CDR1 SGHNT and CDR2 YYREEE (reference sequence). CDR3 residues: CASSPRGSGRVQETQYF. CDR3 DNA sequence: TGTGCCAGCAGCCCCCGGGGGAGCGGGAGGGTCCAAGAGACCCAGTACTTC.

The chain recombines TRBV27 with TRBJ2-1; maybe TRBD2 (7 bases). This CDR3 comprises 15 residues. Per germline, CDR1 MNHEY and CDR2 SMNVEV (reference sequence). Trimming removed 4 bases from V and 5 bases from J, with 15 bases in between. CDR3 bases: TGTGCCAGCAGTTCCGCGGGGGCAGGAGACAATGAGCAGTTCTTC. This sequence encodes CASSSAGAGDNEQFF.

This chain uses TRBV7-7 with TRBJ2-5, with 10 positions matching TRBD2. J gave up 2 bases and V 1 base, and 4 bases lay outside the gene matches. The CDR3 length is 16 residues. CDR1 SSHAT and CDR2 FNYEAQ come from the germline V gene (reference sequence). CDR3 residues: CASSLGTSGSQETQYF. Here the CDR3 DNA reads TGTGCCAGCAGCTTAGGGACTAGCGGATCACAAGAGACCCAGTACTTC.

This clone has only a few counts. The rearrangement uses TRBV5-8 and TRBJ1-4; D is ambiguous. Germline V CDR1 and CDR2: SGHTS, YDEGEE. V was trimmed by 6 bases and J by 8 bases, leaving 17 bases between them. This CDR3 spans 14 amino acids. CDR3 nucleotide sequence: TGTGCCAGCATGAGGGCCCTAGTTAAGGAAAAACTGTTTTTT. It specifies CASMRALVKEKLFF.

CDR3 DNA: TGTGCCAGCAGCGTAGTAGTAGTGAGACTAGCGGGAGGCCATGAGCAGTTCTTC. This codes for CASSVVVVRLAGGHEQFF. This sequence joins TRBV9 and TRBJ2-1; TRBD2 aligns across 13 bases. The CDR3 covers 18 residues. Trimming removed 0 bases from V and 8 bases from J; junction bases left unmatched: 11. Germline assignment: CDR1 SGDLS and CDR2 YYNGEE.

The chain has TRBV9 and TRBJ2-1; 9 bases map to TRBD1. V was clipped by 4 bases and J by 4 bases; unmatched bases: 6. The CDR3 contains 15 residues. CDR1 is SGDLS, CDR2 YYNGEE, per germline. CDR3 nucleotides: TGTGCCAGCAGCCCCCGGACAGGGGAGTACAATGAGCAGTTCTTC. Its protein is CASSPRTGEYNEQFF.

The rearrangement uses TRBV29-1 and TRBJ2-7, with 9 bases lining up with TRBD1. Germline loops: CDR1 SQVTM, CDR2 ANQGSEA. The trim removed 5 bases at V and 1 base at J, leaving 12 bases unmatched. The CDR3 contains 16 residues. CDR3 nucleotides: TGCAGCGTTTACTTAGCCGGGACAGGGAAGTCCTACGAGCAGTACTTC. This gives the protein CSVYLAGTGKSYEQYF.

The chain couples TRBV5-1 to TRBJ2-7, with 9 bases lining up with TRBD1. CDR1 and CDR2 from the germline V gene are SGHRS and YFSETQ. There are 14 residues in the CDR3. The ends lost 3 bases at V and 3 bases at J; junction bases unmatched: 4. The CDR3 bases are TGCGCCAGCAGCTCGGGACAGGGCGACTACGAGCAGTACTTC. Protein: CASSSGQGDYEQYF.

The rearrangement joins TRBV2 to TRBJ2-1, with 10 bases matching TRBD1. V shed 5 bases and J 4 bases; nucleotides not matched to a gene: 5. Germline V gives CDR1 SNHLY, CDR2 FYNNEI. CDR3 size: 15 residues. This chain's CDR3 is CASSRQGARYNEQFF. CDR3 DNA sequence: TGTGCCAGCAGTAGACAGGGGGCGCGGTACAATGAGCAGTTCTTC. The full variable domain, with the rest looked up from reference TRBV2 and TRBJ2-1, is EPEVTQTPSHQVTQMGQEVILRCVPISNHLYFYWYRQILGQKVEFLVSFYNNEISEKSEIFDDQFSVERPDGSNFTLKIRSTKLEDSAMYFCASSRQGARYNEQFFGPGTRLTVL.